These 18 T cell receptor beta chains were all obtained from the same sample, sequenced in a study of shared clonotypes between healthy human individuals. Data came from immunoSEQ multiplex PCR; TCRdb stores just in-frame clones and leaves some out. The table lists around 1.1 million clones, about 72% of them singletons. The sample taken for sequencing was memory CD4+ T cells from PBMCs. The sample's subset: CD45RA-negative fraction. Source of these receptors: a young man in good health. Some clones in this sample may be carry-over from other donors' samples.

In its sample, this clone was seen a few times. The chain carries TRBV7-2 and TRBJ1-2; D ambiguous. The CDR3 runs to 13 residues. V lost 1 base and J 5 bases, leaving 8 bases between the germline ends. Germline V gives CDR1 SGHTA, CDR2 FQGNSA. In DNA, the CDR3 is TGTGCCAGCAGCTTAGATAAGGGTTATGGCTACACCTTC. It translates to CASSLDKGYGYTF.

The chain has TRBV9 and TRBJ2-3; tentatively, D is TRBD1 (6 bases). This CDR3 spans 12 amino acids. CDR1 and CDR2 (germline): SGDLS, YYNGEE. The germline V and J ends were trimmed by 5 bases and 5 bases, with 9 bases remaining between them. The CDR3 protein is CASSRDKDTQYF. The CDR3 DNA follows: TGTGCCAGCAGTAGGGACAAAGATACGCAGTATTTT. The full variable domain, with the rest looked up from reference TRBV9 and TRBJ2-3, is DSGVTQTPKHLITATGQRVTLRCSPRSGDLSVYWYQQSLDQGLQFLIQYYNGEERAKGNILERFSAQQFPDLHSELNLSSLELGDSALYFCASSRDKDTQYFGPGTRLTVL.

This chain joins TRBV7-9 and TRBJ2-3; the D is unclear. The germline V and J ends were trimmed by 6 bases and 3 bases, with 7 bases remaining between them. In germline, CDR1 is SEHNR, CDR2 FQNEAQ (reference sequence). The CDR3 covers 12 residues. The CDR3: CASSRITDTQYF. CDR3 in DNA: TGTGCCAGCAGTCGAATTACAGATACGCAGTATTTT.

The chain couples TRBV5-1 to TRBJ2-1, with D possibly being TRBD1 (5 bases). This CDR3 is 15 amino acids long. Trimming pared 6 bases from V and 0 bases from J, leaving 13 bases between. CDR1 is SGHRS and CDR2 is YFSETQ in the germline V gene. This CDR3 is CASKNTGRSYNEQFF. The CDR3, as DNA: TGCGCCAGCAAAAATACAGGACGCTCCTACAATGAGCAGTTCTTC.

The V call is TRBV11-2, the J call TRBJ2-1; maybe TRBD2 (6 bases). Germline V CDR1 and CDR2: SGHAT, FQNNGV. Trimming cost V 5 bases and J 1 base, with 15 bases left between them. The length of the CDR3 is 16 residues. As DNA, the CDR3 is TGTGCCAGCAGCGCCCGCAAGGGAGGATCCTACAATGAGCAGTTCTTC. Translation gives CASSARKGGSYNEQFF.

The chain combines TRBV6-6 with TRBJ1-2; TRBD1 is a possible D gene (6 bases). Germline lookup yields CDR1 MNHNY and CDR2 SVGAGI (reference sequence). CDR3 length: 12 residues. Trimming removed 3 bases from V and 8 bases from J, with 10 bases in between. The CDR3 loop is CASSYNREGYTF. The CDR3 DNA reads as TGTGCCAGCAGTTATAACAGGGAAGGCTACACCTTC.

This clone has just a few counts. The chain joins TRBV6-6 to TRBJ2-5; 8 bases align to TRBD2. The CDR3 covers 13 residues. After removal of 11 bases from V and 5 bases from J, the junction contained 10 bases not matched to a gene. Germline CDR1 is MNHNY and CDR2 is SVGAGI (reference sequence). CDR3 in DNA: TGTGCCGCAAATAGCGGGACTTGGGAGACCCAGTACTTC. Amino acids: CAANSGTWETQYF.

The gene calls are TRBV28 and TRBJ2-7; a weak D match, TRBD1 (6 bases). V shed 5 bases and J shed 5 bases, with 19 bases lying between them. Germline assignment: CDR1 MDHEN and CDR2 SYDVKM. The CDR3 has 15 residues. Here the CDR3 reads CASSITGLIQNEQYF. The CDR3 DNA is TGTGCCAGCAGTATAACAGGGTTAATTCAGAACGAGCAGTACTTC. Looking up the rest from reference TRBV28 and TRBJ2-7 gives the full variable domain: DVKVTQSSRYLVKRTGEKVFLECVQDMDHENMFWYRQDPGLGLRLIYFSYDVKMKEKGDIPEGYSVSREKKERFSLILESASTNQTSMYLCASSITGLIQNEQYFGPGTRLTVT.

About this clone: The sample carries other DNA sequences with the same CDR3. The CDR3 sequence: CASSLGGTSTDTQYF. The CDR3 DNA sequence: TGCGCCAGCAGCTTGGGGGGGACCTCCACAGATACGCAGTATTTT. The chain recombines TRBV5-1 with TRBJ2-3; TRBD1 or TRBD2 may be the D gene (5 bases each). The CDR3 extends over 15 amino acids. Germline V CDR1 and CDR2: SGHRS, YFSETQ. The V end lost 0 bases, the J end lost 2 bases, and 10 bases lay between the germline ends.

CDR3 sequence (DNA): TGTGCCAGCAGCCCACGGGAGGGCTTCTCCTACGAGCAGTACTTC. Its protein product is CASSPREGFSYEQYF. This chain links TRBV5-6 with TRBJ2-7; 8 nucleotides align to TRBD2. With 4 bases clipped from V and 0 bases from J, the junction kept 6 bases outside the gene matches. Germline V gene data show CDR1 as SGHDT and CDR2 as YYEEEE. The CDR3 has 15 residues.

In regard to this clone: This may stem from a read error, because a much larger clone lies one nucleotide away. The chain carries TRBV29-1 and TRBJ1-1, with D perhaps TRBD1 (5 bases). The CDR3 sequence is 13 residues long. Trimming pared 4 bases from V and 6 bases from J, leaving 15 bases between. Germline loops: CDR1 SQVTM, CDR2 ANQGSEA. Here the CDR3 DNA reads TGCAGCGTTGTTAAGACAGAGGGCTCTGAAGCTTTCTTT. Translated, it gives CSVVKTEGSEAFF. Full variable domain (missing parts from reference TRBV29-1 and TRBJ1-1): SAVISQKPSRDICQRGTSLTIQCQVDSQVTMMFWYRQQPGQSLTLIATANQGSEATYESGFVIDKFPISRPNLTFSTLTVSNMSPEDSSIYLCSVVKTEGSEAFFGQGTRLTVV.

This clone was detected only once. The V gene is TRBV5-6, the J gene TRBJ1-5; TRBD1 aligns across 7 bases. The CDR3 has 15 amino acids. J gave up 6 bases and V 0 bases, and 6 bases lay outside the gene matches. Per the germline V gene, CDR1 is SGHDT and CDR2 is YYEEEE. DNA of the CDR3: TGTGCCAGCAGCTTGGGGACGCAGGGGGGTCAGCCCCAGCATTTT. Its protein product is CASSLGTQGGQPQHF.

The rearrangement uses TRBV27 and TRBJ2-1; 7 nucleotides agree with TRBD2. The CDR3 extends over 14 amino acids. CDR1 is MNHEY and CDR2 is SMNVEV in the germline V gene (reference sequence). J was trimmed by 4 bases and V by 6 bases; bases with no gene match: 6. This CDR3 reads CASSRPGGYNEQFF. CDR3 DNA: TGTGCCAGCAGCCGCCCCGGGGGGTACAATGAGCAGTTCTTC.

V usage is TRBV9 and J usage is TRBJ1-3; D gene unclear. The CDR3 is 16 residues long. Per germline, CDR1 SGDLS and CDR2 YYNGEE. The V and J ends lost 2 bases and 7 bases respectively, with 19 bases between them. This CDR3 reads CASSVGAVGVGNTIYF. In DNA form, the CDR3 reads TGTGCCAGCAGCGTGGGAGCTGTCGGGGTTGGGAACACCATATATTTT.

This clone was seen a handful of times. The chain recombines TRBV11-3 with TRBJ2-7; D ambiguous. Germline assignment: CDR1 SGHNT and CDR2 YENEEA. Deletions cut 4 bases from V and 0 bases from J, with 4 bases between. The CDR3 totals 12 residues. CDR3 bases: TGTGCCAGCAGCTCAACCTCCTACGAGCAGTACTTC. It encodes CASSSTSYEQYF. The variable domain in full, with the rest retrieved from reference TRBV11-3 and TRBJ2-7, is EAGVVQSPRYKIIEKKQPVAFWCNPISGHNTLYWYLQNLGQGPELLIRYENEEAVDDSQLPKDRFSAERLKGVDSTLKIQPAELGDSAVYLCASSSTSYEQYFGPGTRLTVT.

The DNA of the CDR3 is TGTGCCATCAGTGTTAGAGAATTCTACGAGCAGTACTTC. Translation: CAISVREFYEQYF. The chain combines TRBV10-3 with TRBJ2-7; D is uncertain. CDR3 length: 13 residues. The ends were cut back, 4 bases at V and 3 bases at J, with 10 bases in the middle. Germline V gene sequence: CDR1 ENHRY, CDR2 SYGVKD.

Written as DNA, the CDR3 is TGTGCCAGCAGCCCAAGAGAGACCCAGTACTTC. Protein product: CASSPRETQYF. V gene TRBV5-5 combines with J gene TRBJ2-5, with D unresolved. The CDR3 consists of 11 residues. V lost 4 bases to trimming and J lost 4 bases, with 5 bases between them. Germline CDR1 reads SGHKS; CDR2 reads YYEKEE (reference sequence).

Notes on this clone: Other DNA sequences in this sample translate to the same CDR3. The CDR3 loop is CASSFRQGGSTDTQYF. CDR3 bases: TGTGCCAGCAGCTTTAGGCAGGGCGGGAGCACAGATACGCAGTATTTT. The chain couples TRBV5-4 to TRBJ2-3, with D perhaps matching TRBD1 or TRBD2 (5 bases each). The CDR3 sequence is 16 residues long. The germline V gene has CDR1 SGHNT and CDR2 YYREEE (reference sequence). The V gene lost 2 bases and the J gene lost 0 bases, with 13 bases spanning the gap.